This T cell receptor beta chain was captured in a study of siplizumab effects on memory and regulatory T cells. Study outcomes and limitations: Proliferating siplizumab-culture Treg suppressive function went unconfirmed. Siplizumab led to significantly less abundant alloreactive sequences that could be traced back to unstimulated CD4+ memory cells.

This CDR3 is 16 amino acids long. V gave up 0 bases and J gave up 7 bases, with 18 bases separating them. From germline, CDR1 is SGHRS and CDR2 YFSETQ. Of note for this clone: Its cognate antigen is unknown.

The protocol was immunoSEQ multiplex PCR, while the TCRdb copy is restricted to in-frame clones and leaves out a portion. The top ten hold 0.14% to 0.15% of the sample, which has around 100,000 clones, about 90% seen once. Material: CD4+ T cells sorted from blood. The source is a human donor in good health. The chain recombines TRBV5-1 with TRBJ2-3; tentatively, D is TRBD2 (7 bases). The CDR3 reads CASSLVAGAPGNTQYF. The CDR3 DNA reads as TGCGCCAGCAGCTTGGTCGCGGGGGCCCCTGGAAATACGCAGTATTTT. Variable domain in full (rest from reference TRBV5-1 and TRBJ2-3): KAGVTQTPRYLIKTRGQQVTLSCSPISGHRSVSWYQQTPGQGLQFLFEYFSETQRNKGNFPGRFSGRQFSNSRSEMNVSTLELGDSALYLCASSLVAGAPGNTQYFGPGTRLTVL.